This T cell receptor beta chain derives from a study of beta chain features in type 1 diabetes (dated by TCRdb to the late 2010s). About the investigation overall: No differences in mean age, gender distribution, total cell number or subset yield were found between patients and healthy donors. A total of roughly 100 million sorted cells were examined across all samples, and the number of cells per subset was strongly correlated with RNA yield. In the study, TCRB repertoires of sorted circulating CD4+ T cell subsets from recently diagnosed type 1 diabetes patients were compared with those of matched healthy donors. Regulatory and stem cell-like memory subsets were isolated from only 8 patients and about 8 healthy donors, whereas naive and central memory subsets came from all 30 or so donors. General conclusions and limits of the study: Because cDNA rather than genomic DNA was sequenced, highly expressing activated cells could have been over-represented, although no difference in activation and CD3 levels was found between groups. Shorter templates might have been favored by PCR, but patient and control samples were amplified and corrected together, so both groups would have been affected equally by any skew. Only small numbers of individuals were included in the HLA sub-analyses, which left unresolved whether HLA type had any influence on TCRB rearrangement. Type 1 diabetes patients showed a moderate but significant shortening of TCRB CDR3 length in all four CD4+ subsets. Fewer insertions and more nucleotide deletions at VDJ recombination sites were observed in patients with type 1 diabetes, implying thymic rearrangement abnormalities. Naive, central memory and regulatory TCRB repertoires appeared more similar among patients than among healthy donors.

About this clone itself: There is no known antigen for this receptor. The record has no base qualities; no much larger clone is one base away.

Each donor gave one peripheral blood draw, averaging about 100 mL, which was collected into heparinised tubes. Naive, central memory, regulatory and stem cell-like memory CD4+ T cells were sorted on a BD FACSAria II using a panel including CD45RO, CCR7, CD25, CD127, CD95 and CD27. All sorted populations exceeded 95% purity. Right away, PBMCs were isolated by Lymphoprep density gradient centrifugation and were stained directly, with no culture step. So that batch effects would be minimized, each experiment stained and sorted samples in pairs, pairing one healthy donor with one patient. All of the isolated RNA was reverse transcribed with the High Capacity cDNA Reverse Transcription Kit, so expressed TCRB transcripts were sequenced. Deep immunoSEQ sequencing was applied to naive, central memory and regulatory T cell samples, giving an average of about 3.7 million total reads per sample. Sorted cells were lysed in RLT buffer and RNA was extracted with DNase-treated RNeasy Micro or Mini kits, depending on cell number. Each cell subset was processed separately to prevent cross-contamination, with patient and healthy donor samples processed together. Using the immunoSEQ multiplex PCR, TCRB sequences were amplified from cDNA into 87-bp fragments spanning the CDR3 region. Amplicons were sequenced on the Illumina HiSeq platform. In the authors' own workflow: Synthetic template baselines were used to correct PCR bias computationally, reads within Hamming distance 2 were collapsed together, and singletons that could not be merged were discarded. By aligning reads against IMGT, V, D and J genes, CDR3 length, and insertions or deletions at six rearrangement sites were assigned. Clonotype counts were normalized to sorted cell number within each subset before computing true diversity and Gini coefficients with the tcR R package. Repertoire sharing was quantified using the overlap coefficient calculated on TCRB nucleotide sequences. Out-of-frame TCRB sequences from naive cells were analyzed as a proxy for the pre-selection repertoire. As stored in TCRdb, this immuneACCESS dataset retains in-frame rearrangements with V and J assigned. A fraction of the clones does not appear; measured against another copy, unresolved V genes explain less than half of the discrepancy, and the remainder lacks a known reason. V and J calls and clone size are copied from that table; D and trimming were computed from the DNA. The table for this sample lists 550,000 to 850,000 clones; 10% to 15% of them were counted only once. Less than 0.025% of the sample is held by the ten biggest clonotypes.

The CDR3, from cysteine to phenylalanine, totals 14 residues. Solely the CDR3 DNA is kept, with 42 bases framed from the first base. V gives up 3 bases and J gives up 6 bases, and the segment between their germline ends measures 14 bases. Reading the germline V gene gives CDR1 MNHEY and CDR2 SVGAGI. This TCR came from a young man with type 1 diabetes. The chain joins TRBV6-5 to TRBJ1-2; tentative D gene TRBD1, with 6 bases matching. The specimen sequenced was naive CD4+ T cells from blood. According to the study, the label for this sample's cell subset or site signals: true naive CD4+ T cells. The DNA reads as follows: TGTGCCAGCAGTTATTCACAGGGTACAGATGGCTACACCTTC. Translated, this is CASSYSQGTDGYTF.